This T cell receptor beta chain was recorded in a study of shared clonotypes between healthy human individuals. Measured with immunoSEQ multiplex PCR; TCRdb has only the in-frame clones, and not every one. The repertoire consists of some 2,000,000 clones, with about 95% occurring once and the leading ten covering more than 0.1%. Looked up from germline, CDR1 is ENHRY and CDR2 is SYGVKD. The V and J ends lost 4 bases and 4 bases respectively, with 16 bases between them. This CDR3 has 15 residues. The donors were all Caucasian adults (living in Nashville, Tennessee). The source of this sequence is a man aged 18 to 29 in good health. The sequenced material came from naive CD4+ T cells sorted from blood. This sample's subset: CD45RA+ positively selected. The chain carries TRBV10-3 and TRBJ2-5, with D possibly TRBD1 on 5 matching bases. For the CDR3, the DNA is TGTGCCATCAGTGCTGGGGCAGTGGGGCGAGAGACCCAGTACTTC. It specifies CAISAGAVGRETQYF.